This TCR beta chain was sequenced during a study of T cell changes during pregnancy in multiple sclerosis. Produced via immunoSEQ multiplex PCR; TCRdb's table is partial and in-frame only. The table shows about 110,000 clones, with 85% to 95% occurring only once. CDR3 length: 17 amino acids. Germline V gene lookup returns CDR1 WNHNN and CDR2 SYGVQD (reference sequence). V shed 6 bases and J 5 bases; nucleotides not matched to a gene: 17. V usage is TRBV10-1 and J usage is TRBJ2-7, with TRBD1 matching over 9 bases. Specimen: peripheral blood, collected in the third trimester of pregnancy. The receptor was derived from a female donor in good health, enrolled as a control in a pregnancy study. CDR3 sequence (DNA): TGCGCCAGCAGCAAAATACTTATGGGGACAGGGCCCAACGAGCAGTACTTC. This codes for CASSKILMGTGPNEQYF.